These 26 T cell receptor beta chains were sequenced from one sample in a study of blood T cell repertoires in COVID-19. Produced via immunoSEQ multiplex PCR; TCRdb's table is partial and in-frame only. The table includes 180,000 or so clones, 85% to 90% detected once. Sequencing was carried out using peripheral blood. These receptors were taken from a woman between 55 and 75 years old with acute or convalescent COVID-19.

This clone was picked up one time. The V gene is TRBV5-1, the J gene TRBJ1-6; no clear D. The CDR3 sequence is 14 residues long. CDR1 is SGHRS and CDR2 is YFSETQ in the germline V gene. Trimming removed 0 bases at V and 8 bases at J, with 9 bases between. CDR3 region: CASSLDGDYSPLHF. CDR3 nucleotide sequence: TGCGCCAGCAGCTTGGACGGTGACTATTCACCCCTCCACTTT.

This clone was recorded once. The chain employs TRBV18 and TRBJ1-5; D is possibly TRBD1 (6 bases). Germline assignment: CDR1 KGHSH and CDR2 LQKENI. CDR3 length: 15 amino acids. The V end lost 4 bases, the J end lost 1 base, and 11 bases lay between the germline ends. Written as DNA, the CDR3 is TGTGCCAGCTCACAGGACAGAGGAAGCAATCAGCCCCAGCATTTT. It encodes CASSQDRGSNQPQHF.

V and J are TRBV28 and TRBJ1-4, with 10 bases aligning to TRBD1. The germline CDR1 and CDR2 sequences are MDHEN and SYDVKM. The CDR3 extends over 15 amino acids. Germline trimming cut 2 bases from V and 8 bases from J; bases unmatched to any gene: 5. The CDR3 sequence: CASSLPGTGDEKLFF. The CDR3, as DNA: TGTGCCAGCAGTTTACCCGGGACAGGGGACGAAAAACTGTTTTTT.

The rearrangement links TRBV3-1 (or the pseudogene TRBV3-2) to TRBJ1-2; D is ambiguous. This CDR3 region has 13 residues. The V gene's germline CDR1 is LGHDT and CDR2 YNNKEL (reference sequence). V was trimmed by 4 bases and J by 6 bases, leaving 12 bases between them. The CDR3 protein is CASSRGVRDGYTF. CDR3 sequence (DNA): TGTGCCAGCAGCCGGGGAGTAAGGGATGGCTACACCTTC.

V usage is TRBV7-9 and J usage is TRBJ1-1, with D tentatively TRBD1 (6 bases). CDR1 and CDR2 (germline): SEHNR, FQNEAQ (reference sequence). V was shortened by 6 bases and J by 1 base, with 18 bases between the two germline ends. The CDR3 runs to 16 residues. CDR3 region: CASSSRAGQTNTEAFF. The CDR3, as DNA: TGTGCCAGCAGTTCCAGGGCCGGACAGACGAACACTGAAGCTTTCTTT.

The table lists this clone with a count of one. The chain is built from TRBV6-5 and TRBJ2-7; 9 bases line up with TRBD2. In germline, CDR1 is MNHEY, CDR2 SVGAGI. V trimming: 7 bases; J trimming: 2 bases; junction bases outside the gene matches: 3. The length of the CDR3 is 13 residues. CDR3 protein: CASMASGTYEQYF. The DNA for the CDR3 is TGTGCCAGCATGGCTAGCGGGACCTACGAGCAGTACTTC.

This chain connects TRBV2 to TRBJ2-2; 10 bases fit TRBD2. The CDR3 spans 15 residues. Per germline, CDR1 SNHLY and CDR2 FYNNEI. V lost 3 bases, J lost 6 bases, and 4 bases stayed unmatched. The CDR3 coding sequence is TGTGCCAGCAGTGACAGCGGGAGGGGGGCCGGGGAGCTGTTTTTT. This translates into CASSDSGRGAGELFF. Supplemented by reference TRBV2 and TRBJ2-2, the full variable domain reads EPEVTQTPSHQVTQMGQEVILRCVPISNHLYFYWYRQILGQKVEFLVSFYNNEISEKSEIFDDQFSVERPDGSNFTLKIRSTKLEDSAMYFCASSDSGRGAGELFFGEGSRLTVL.

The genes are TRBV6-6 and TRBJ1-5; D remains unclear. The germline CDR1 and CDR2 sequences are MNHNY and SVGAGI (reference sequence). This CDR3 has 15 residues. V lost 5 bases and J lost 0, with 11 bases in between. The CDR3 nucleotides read TGTGCCAGCAGTCCTCTTTTACTTAGCAATCAGCCCCAGCATTTT. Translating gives CASSPLLLSNQPQHF.

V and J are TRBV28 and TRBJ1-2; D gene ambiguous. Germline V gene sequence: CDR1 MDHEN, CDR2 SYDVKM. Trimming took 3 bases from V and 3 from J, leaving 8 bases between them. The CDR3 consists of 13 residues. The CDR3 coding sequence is TGTGCCAGCAGTTTCCCCCTACACTATGGCTACACCTTC. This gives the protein CASSFPLHYGYTF.

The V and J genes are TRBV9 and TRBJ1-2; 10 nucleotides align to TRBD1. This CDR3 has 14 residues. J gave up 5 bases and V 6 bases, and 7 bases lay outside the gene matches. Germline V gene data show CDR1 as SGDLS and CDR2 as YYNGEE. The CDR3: CASKPGQGQYGYTF. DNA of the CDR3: TGTGCCAGCAAACCGGGACAGGGGCAGTATGGCTACACCTTC.

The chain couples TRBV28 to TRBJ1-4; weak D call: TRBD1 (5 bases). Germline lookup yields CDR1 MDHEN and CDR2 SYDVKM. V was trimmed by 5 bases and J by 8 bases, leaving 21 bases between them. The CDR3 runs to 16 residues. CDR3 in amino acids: CASSVPTGGRGEKLFF. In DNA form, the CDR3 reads TGTGCCAGCAGTGTACCCACGGGAGGGAGGGGAGAAAAACTGTTTTTT.

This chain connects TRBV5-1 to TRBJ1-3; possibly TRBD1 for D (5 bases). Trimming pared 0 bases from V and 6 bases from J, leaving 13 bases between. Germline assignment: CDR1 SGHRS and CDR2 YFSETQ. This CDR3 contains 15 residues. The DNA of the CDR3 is TGCGCCAGCAGCTTGGACACCCAGGGCACAAACACCATATATTTT. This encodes CASSLDTQGTNTIYF.

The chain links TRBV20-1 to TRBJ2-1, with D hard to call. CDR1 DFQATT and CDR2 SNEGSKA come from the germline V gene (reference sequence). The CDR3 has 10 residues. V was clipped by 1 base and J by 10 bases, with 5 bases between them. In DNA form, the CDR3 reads TGCAGTGCTAGAGGCCGGGAGCAGTTCTTC. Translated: CSARGREQFF.

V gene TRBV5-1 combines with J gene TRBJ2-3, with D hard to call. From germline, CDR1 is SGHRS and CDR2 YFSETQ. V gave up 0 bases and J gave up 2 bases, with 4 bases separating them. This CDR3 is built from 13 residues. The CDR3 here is CASSLDNTDTQYF. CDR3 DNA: TGCGCCAGCAGCTTGGACAACACAGATACGCAGTATTTT. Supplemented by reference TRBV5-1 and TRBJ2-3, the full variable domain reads KAGVTQTPRYLIKTRGQQVTLSCSPISGHRSVSWYQQTPGQGLQFLFEYFSETQRNKGNFPGRFSGRQFSNSRSEMNVSTLELGDSALYLCASSLDNTDTQYFGPGTRLTVL.

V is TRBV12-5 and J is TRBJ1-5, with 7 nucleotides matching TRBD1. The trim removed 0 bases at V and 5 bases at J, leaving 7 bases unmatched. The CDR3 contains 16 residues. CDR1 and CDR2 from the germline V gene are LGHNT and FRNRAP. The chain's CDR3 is CASGLVVTGVDQPQHF. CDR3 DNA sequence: TGTGCTAGTGGTTTGGTGGTTACAGGGGTTGATCAGCCCCAGCATTTT.

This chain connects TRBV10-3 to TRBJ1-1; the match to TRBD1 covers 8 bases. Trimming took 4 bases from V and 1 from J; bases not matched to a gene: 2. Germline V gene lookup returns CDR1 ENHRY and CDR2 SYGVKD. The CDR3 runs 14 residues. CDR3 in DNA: TGTGCCATCAGTGCGACAGGGGCGAACACTGAAGCTTTCTTT. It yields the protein CAISATGANTEAFF.

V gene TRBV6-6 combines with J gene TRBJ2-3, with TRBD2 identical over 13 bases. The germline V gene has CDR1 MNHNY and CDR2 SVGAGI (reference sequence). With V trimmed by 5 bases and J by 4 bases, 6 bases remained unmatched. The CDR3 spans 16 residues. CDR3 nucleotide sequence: TGTGCCAGCAGTCGACGGACTAGCGGGAGACCAGATACGCAGTATTTT. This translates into CASSRRTSGRPDTQYF.

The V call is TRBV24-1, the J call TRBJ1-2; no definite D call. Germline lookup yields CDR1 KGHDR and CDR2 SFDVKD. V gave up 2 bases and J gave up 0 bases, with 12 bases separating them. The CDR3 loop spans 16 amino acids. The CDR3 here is CATSDSDSTTNYGYTF. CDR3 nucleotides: TGTGCCACCAGTGATTCGGATTCTACTACTAACTATGGCTACACCTTC.

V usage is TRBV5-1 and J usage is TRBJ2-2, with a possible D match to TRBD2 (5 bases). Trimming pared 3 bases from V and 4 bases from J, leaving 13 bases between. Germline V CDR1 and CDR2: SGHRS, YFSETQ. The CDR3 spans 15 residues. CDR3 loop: CASSYAHAGTGELFF. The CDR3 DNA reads TGCGCCAGCAGCTACGCCCACGCGGGCACCGGGGAGCTGTTTTTT.

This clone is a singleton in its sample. Here the CDR3 DNA reads TGTGCCAGCAGCTGGACAGGGTTTTGGACTGAAGCTTTCTTT. It codes for CASSWTGFWTEAFF. The chain has TRBV7-2 and TRBJ1-1; 8 positions match TRBD1. Germline V gene data show CDR1 as SGHTA and CDR2 as FQGNSA. V was clipped by 4 bases and J by 5 bases; unmatched bases: 6. The CDR3 extends over 14 amino acids.

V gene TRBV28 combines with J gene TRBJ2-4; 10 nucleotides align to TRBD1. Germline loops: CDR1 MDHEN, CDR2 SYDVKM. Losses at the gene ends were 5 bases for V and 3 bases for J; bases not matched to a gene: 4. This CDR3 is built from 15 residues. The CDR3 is CASSATGGGKNIQYF. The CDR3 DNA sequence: TGTGCCAGCAGTGCGACAGGGGGCGGCAAAAACATTCAGTACTTC.

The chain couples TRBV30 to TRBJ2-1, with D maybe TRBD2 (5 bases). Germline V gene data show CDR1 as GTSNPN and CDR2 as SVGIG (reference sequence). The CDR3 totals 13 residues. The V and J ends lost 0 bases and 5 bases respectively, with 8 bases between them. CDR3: CAWSVRGDNEQFF. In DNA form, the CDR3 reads TGTGCCTGGAGTGTACGGGGTGACAATGAGCAGTTCTTC.

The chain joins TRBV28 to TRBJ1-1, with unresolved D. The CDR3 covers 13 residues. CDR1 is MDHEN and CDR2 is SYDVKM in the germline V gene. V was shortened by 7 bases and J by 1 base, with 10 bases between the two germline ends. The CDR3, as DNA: TGTGCCAGCATAAGGACTGAGAACACTGAAGCTTTCTTT. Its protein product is CASIRTENTEAFF.

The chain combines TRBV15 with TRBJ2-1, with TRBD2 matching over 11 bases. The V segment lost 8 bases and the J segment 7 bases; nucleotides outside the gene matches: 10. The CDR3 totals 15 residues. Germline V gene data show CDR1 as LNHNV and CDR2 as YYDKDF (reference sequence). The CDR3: CATGVAGGPYNEQFF. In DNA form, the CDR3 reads TGTGCCACCGGCGTAGCGGGAGGGCCTTATAATGAGCAGTTCTTC.

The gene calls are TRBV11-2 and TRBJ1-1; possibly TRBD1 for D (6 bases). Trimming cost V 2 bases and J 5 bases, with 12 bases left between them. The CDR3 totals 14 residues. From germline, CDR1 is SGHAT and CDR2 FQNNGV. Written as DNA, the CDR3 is TGTGCCAGCAGCTTAACGACAGGTAGGACTGAAGCTTTCTTT. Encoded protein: CASSLTTGRTEAFF.

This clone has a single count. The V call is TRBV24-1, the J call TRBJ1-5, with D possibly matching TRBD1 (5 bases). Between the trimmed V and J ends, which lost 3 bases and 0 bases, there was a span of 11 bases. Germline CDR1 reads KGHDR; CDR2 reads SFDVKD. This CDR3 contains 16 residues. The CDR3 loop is CATSDGAPFSNQPQHF. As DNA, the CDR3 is TGTGCCACCAGTGATGGGGCACCATTTAGCAATCAGCCCCAGCATTTT.